This T cell receptor beta chain was recovered during a study of T cell repertoires in cytomegalovirus infection. Study summary: Public TCR beta signatures indicated both CMV infection and matching HLA type. The study's findings and limits: Identification of carriers of CMV plus the relevant HLA was performed using cumulative public TCR beta family frequency.

As to this clonotype: Its cognate antigen is unknown.

Each CDR3 protein is one row after TCRdb ran MiXCR on the reads. The table lists roughly 730,000 distinct CDR3 sequences, around 32% of them singletons. The source is a human donor in good health (CMV status not recorded). Some clones in this sample may be carry-over from other donors' samples. The sequencing used cultured PBMCs, collected from culture after CMV antigen stimulation.

CDR3 loop: CASRWRWNEQFF. In nucleotides, the CDR3 is TGTGCCAGCAGGTGGAGGTGGAATGAGCAGTTCTTC. The J gene is TRBJ2-1, the V gene TRBV6-1; TRBD2 is a possible D gene (5 bases). Germline loops: CDR1 MNHNS, CDR2 SASEGT. The CDR3 runs to 12 residues. With 6 bases removed from V and 7 bases from J, the gap between germline ends came to 10 bases.